These 16 T cell receptor beta chains were sequenced from one sample in a study of T cells in localized non-small cell lung cancer. TCRdb keeps only in-frame clones here, not all; method: immunoSEQ multiplex PCR. The data contain 30,000 to 45,000 clones, 88% of them seen just once; the ten biggest clones take up roughly 2.5%. Material: peripheral blood, obtained before any cancer treatment. These receptors all come from a woman aged 35 to 70 with stage I lung adenocarcinoma.

This clone was observed a handful of times. The J gene is TRBJ1-1, the V gene TRBV5-1; possibly TRBD1 for D (6 bases). Germline assignment: CDR1 SGHRS and CDR2 YFSETQ. Trimming stripped 4 bases from V and 1 base from J, with 14 bases between. CDR3 length equals 15 residues. The CDR3 protein is CASSPQGSSNTEAFF. The CDR3 DNA sequence: TGCGCCAGCAGCCCCCAGGGGAGTTCGAACACTGAAGCTTTCTTT.

The V call is TRBV12-2, the J call TRBJ2-2; the table's D gene call, TRBD1, was not cross checked with the DNA. TRBV12-2 counts as a pseudogene. This CDR3 is built from 18 residues. CDR3 protein: CASRLATPDRGPPGELFF. The DNA for the CDR3 is TGTGCAAGTCGCTTAGCGACCCCGGACAGGGGGCCCCCCGGGGAGCTGTTTTTT.

This rearrangement joins TRBV6-5 to TRBJ1-1, with D unresolved. Germline V gene lookup returns CDR1 MNHEY and CDR2 SVGAGI. The V end lost 5 bases, the J end lost 8 bases, and 15 bases lay between the germline ends. This CDR3 is 13 amino acids long. The CDR3 region has the DNA TGTGCCAGCAGTCCCCGGACCTTTTTGGAAGCTTTCTTT. As protein: CASSPRTFLEAFF.

This sequence joins TRBV10-3 and TRBJ1-2; 9 bases match TRBD1. The junction had 4 bases not matched to a gene; V was cut back by 3 bases and J by 5 bases. Germline V lookup: CDR1 ENHRY, CDR2 SYGVKD. CDR3 length: 14 residues. CDR3 sequence: CAISDSTGGYGYTF. CDR3 coding DNA: TGTGCCATCAGTGACTCGACAGGGGGGTATGGCTACACCTTC.

The chain has TRBV18 and TRBJ2-1, with 7 bases matching TRBD2. CDR1 is KGHSH and CDR2 is LQKENI in the germline V gene. V gave up 3 bases and J gave up 8 bases; unmatched junction bases: 10. The length of the CDR3 is 15 residues. The CDR3 sequence: CASSPTSESTDEQFF. The CDR3 bases are TGTGCCAGCTCACCTACTAGCGAATCGACGGATGAGCAGTTCTTC.

V and J are TRBV30 and TRBJ1-2; the D gene is possibly TRBD1 (6 bases). CDR1 GTSNPN and CDR2 SVGIG come from the germline V gene (reference sequence). This CDR3 comprises 14 residues. Trimming took off 2 bases at V and 4 bases at J, with 14 bases between the two ends. DNA of the CDR3: TGTGCCTGGAGTATTACAGGGAACTTCTATGGCTACACCTTC. Amino acids: CAWSITGNFYGYTF.

V usage is TRBV6-5 and J usage is TRBJ1-2; D not resolved. V shed 0 bases and J shed 3 bases, with 8 bases lying between them. CDR3 length: 14 amino acids. Per germline, CDR1 MNHEY and CDR2 SVGAGI. As DNA, the CDR3 is TGTGCCAGCAGTTACTCGCAAGAGTACTATGGCTACACCTTC. Protein: CASSYSQEYYGYTF.

The rearrangement joins TRBV6-5 to TRBJ2-7; no clear D. The length of the CDR3 is 15 residues. Germline V gene lookup returns CDR1 MNHEY and CDR2 SVGAGI. V lost 2 bases and J 2 bases, leaving 13 bases between the germline ends. CDR3 region: CASSYVQLGTYEQYF. The CDR3 DNA reads TGTGCCAGCAGTTACGTCCAGCTAGGAACCTACGAGCAGTACTTC.

The gene calls are TRBV19 and TRBJ2-1; D unresolved. Germline CDR1 and CDR2: LNHDA and SQIVND (reference sequence). The CDR3 sequence is 14 residues long. Trimming pared 0 bases from V and 0 bases from J, leaving 3 bases between. The CDR3 sequence is CASSIEPSYNEQFF. Written as DNA, the CDR3 is TGTGCCAGTAGTATAGAACCCTCCTACAATGAGCAGTTCTTC.

CDR3 in amino acids: CASSLLAEERETQYF. The CDR3, as DNA: TGTGCCAGCAGCCTCCTGGCGGAAGAGCGGGAGACCCAGTACTTC. The rearrangement links TRBV28 to TRBJ2-5, with D tentatively TRBD2 (5 bases). Trimming shortened V by 6 bases and J by 5 bases, and 19 bases separated the two germline ends. Germline values: CDR1 MDHEN, CDR2 SYDVKM. The CDR3 covers 15 residues.

This clone ranks as large (0.1 to 1%). The V and J genes are TRBV6-1 and TRBJ2-7, with 8 bases aligning to TRBD2. V dropped 2 bases and J dropped 0; count of bases not matched to a gene: 3. Germline CDR1 MNHNS, CDR2 SASEGT. The CDR3 length is 15 residues. The CDR3 DNA follows: TGTGCCAGCAGTGAAAGAAGCGGGAGCTCCTACGAGCAGTACTTC. It encodes CASSERSGSSYEQYF.

J is TRBJ1-2 and V is TRBV28; D is unclear. CDR3 size: 13 residues. The V gene lost 2 bases and the J gene lost 8 bases, with 12 bases spanning the gap. CDR1 is MDHEN, CDR2 SYDVKM, per germline. As DNA, the CDR3 is TGTGCCAGCAGTTTACCGAATCCTAGGGGCTACACCTTC. It yields the protein CASSLPNPRGYTF.

The chain carries TRBV7-9 and TRBJ2-2, with D tentatively TRBD1 (6 bases). This CDR3 spans 14 amino acids. The V end was cut by 6 bases, the J end by 4 bases, with 12 bases between. CDR1 is SEHNR, CDR2 FQNEAQ, per germline (reference sequence). This chain's CDR3 is CASSQQGATGELFF. In nucleotides, the CDR3 is TGTGCCAGCAGTCAACAGGGCGCCACCGGGGAGCTGTTTTTT.

The chain joins TRBV5-4 to TRBJ2-7, with D possibly TRBD2 on 6 matching bases. CDR3 length: 15 residues. CDR1 is SGHNT, CDR2 YYREEE, per germline (reference sequence). V shed 4 bases and J shed 2 bases, with 16 bases lying between them. CDR3: CASSGNRDSTYEQYF. The CDR3 coding sequence is TGTGCCAGCAGCGGCAACCGGGACTCGACCTACGAGCAGTACTTC.

V and J are TRBV18 and TRBJ1-5, with D possibly TRBD1 on 6 matching bases. The germline V gene encodes CDR1 KGHSH and CDR2 LQKENI. The CDR3 has 15 amino acids. Trimming took off 3 bases at V and 3 bases at J, with 12 bases between the two ends. In DNA, the CDR3 is TGTGCCAGCTCACCGGGACACTTACTCAATCAGCCCCAGCATTTT. It translates to CASSPGHLLNQPQHF.

The rearrangement joins TRBV6-5 to TRBJ1-1; no firm D call. V shed 5 bases and J shed 0 bases, with 7 bases lying between them. Per the germline V gene, CDR1 is MNHEY and CDR2 is SVGAGI. This CDR3 contains 13 residues. The CDR3 nucleotides are TGTGCCAGCAGTACACGAATGAACACTGAAGCTTTCTTT. This gives the protein CASSTRMNTEAFF.